Below, 4 T cell receptor beta chains from the same sample are listed, as sequenced in a study of T-cell memory formation after mild COVID-19. From the 5' RACE reads, TCRdb called clonotypes with MiXCR, one entry per CDR3 protein. The sample carries 210,000 or so distinct CDR3 sequences, around 27% recorded once. The specimen sequenced was PBMCs or a T cell subset sorted from them (not recorded which). The receptor source for this set is an adult woman who had mild COVID-19 (a few samples of this study predate the infection). Cell type and time point are not known.

In its sample, this clonotype was seen a few times. The chain couples TRBV20-1 to TRBJ1-2; 9 nucleotides match TRBD1. Germline assignment: CDR1 DFQATT and CDR2 SNEGSKA (reference sequence). J gave up 3 bases and V 4 bases, and 3 bases lay outside the gene matches. The CDR3 extends over 13 amino acids. The CDR3 is CSANRGHDYGYTF. CDR3 bases: TGCAGTGCTAACAGGGGGCATGACTATGGCTACACCTTC.

This clonotype was detected only a few times. The genes are TRBV19 and TRBJ2-1, with D perhaps given as TRBD1 or TRBD2 (5 bases each). The germline V gene has CDR1 LNHDA and CDR2 SQIVND (reference sequence). This CDR3 is 16 amino acids long. V was cut by 3 bases and J by 0 bases, with 12 bases left in between. The CDR3 spells CASSIAGTLSYNEQFF. The CDR3 DNA reads as TGTGCCAGTAGTATTGCCGGGACCCTCTCCTACAATGAGCAGTTCTTC.

The rearrangement links TRBV5-6 to TRBJ2-5; 7 bases match TRBD1. Trimming cost V 1 base and J 4 bases; bases outside gene matches: 4. There are 14 residues in the CDR3. Germline assignment: CDR1 SGHDT and CDR2 YYEEEE. The CDR3 is CASSLKGATETQYF. CDR3 DNA: TGTGCCAGCAGCTTGAAGGGGGCCACAGAGACCCAGTACTTC.

There are a few counts of this clonotype. The rearrangement links TRBV7-6 to TRBJ2-3; possible D gene TRBD1, 6 bases. CDR1 SGHVS and CDR2 FNYEAQ come from the germline V gene. V lost 0 bases and J lost 0, with 7 bases in between. The CDR3 runs to 15 residues. CDR3 residues: CASSLAGGSTDTQYF. The CDR3 DNA reads as TGTGCCAGCAGCTTAGCAGGGGGTAGCACAGATACGCAGTATTTT.